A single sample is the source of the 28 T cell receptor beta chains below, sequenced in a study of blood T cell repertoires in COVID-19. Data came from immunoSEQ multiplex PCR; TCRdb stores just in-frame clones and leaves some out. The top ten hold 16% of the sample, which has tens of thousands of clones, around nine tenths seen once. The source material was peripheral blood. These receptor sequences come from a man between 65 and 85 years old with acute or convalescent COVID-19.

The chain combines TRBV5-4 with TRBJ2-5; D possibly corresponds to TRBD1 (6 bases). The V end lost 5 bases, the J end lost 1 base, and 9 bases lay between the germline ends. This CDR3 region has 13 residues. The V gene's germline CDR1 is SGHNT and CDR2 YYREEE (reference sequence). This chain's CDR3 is CASRLQGQETQYF. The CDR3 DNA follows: TGTGCCAGCAGATTACAGGGCCAAGAGACCCAGTACTTC.

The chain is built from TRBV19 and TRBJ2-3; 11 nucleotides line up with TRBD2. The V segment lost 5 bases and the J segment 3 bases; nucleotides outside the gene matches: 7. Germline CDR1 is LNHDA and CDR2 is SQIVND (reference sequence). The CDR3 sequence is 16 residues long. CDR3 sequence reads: CASSDRLAGRTDTQYF. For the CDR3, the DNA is TGTGCCAGTAGTGACCGACTAGCGGGAAGAACAGATACGCAGTATTTT. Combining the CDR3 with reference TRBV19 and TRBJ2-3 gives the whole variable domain DGGITQSPKYLFRKEGQNVTLSCEQNLNHDAMYWYRQDPGQGLRLIYYSQIVNDFQKGDIAEGYSVSREKKESFPLTVTSAQKNPTAFYLCASSDRLAGRTDTQYFGPGTRLTVL.

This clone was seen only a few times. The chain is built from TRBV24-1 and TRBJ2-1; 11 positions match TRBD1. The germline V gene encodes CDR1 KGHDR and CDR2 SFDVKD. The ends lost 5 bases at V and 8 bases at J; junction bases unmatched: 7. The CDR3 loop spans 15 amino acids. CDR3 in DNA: TGTGCCACCAGTGGTGGACAGGGGGCTGGGGATGAGCAGTTCTTC. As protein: CATSGGQGAGDEQFF.

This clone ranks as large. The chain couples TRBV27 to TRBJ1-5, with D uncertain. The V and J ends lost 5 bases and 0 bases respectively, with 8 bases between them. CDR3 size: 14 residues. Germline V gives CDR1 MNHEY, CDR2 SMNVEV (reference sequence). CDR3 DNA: TGTGCCAGCAGTCCATCCTATAGCAATCAGCCCCAGCATTTT. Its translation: CASSPSYSNQPQHF.

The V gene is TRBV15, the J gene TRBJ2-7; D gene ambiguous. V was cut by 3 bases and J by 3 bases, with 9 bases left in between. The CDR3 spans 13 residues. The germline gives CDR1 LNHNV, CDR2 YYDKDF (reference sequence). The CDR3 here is CATSRAPFYEQYF. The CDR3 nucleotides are TGTGCCACCAGCAGGGCCCCCTTCTACGAGCAGTACTTC.

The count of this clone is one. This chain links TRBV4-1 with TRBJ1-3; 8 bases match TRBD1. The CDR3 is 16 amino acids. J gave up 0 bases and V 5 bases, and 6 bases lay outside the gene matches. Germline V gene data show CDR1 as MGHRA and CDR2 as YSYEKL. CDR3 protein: CASSTRQGSSGNTIYF. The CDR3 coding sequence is TGCGCCAGCAGCACTCGACAGGGGAGCTCTGGAAACACCATATATTTT.

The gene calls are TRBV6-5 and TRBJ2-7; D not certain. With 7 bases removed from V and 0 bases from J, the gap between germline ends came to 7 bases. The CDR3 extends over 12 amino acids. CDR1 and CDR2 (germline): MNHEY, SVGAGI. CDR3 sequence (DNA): TGTGCCAGCAAAACCAGCTCCTACGAGCAGTACTTC. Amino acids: CASKTSSYEQYF.

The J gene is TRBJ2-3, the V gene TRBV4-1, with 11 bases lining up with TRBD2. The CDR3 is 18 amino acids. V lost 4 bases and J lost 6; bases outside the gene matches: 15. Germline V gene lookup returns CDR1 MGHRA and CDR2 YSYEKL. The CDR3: CASSRNLAGGPLGDTQYF. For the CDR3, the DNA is TGCGCCAGCAGCCGCAATCTAGCGGGAGGACCCCTTGGGGATACGCAGTATTTT.

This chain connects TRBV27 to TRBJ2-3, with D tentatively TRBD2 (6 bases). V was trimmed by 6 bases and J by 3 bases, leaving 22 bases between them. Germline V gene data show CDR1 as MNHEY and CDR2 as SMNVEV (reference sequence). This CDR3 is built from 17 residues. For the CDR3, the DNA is TGTGCCAGCAGCTTTCGCTCCTGGCCGGGAGAGACAGATACGCAGTATTTT. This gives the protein CASSFRSWPGETDTQYF.

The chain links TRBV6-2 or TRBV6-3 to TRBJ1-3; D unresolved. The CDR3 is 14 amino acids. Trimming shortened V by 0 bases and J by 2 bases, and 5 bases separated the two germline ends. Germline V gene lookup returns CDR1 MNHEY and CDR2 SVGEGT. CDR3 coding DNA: TGTGCCAGCAGTTACTCTCCAACTGGAAACACCATATATTTT. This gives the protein CASSYSPTGNTIYF.

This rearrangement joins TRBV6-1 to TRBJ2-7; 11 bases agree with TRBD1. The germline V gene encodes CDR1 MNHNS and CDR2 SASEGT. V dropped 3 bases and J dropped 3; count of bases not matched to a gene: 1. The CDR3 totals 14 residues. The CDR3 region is CASSEGQGGYEQYF. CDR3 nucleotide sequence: TGTGCCAGCAGTGAGGGACAGGGGGGCTACGAGCAGTACTTC.

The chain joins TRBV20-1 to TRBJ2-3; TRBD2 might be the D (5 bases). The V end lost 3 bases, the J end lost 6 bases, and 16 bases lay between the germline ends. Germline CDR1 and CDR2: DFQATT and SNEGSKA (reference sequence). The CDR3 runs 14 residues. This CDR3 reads CSASLGADPDTQYF. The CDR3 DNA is TGCAGTGCTAGTTTGGGAGCGGACCCCGATACGCAGTATTTT.

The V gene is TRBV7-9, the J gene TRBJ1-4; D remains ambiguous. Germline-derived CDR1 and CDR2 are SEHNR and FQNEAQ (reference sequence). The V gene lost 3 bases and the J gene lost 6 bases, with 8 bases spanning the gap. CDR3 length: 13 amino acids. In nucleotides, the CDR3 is TGTGCCAGCAGCTTTAGACTCGATGAAAAACTGTTTTTT. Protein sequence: CASSFRLDEKLFF.

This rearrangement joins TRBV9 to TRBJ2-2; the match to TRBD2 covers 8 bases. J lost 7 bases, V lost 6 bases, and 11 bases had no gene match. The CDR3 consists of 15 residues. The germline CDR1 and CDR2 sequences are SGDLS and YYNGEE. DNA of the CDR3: TGTGCCAGCACCCGTAGCGGGATTGCTGACGGGGAGCTGTTTTTT. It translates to CASTRSGIADGELFF.

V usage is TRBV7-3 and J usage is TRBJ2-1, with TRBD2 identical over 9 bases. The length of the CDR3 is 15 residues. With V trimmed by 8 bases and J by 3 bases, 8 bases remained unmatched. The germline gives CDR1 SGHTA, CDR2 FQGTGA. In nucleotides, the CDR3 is TGTGCCAGCGGCCTTGCGACTAGCGGCTACAATGAGCAGTTCTTC. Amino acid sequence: CASGLATSGYNEQFF.

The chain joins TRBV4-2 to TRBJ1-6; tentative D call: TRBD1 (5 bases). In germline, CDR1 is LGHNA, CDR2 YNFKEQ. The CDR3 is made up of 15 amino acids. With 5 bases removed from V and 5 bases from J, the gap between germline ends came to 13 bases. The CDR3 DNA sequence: TGTGCCAGCAGCGTGGACACTACCGATAATTCACCCCTCCACTTT. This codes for CASSVDTTDNSPLHF.

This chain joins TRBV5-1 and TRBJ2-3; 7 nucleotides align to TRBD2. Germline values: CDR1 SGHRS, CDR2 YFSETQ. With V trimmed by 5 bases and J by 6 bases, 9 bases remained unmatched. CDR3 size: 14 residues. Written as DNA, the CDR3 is TGCGCCAGCAGTCGAGGACTAGAGTCCGATACGCAGTATTTT. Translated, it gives CASSRGLESDTQYF.

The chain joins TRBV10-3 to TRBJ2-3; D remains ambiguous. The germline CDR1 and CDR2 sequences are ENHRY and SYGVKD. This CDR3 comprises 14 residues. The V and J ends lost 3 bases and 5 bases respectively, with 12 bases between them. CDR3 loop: CAISESEIRDTQYF. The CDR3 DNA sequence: TGTGCCATCAGTGAATCGGAGATTCGAGATACGCAGTATTTT.

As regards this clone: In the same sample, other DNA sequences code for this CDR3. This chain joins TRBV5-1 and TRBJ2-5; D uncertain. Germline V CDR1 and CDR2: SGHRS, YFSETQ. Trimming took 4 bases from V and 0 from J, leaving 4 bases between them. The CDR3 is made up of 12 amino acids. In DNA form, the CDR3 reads TGCGCCAGCAGCCGGGACCAAGAGACCCAGTACTTC. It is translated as CASSRDQETQYF.

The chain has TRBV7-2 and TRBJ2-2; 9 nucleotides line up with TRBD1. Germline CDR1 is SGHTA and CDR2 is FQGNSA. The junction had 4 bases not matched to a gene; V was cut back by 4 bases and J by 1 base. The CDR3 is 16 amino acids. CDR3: CASSSPGQGNTGELFF. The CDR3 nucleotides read TGTGCCAGCAGCTCACCGGGACAGGGGAACACCGGGGAGCTGTTTTTT.

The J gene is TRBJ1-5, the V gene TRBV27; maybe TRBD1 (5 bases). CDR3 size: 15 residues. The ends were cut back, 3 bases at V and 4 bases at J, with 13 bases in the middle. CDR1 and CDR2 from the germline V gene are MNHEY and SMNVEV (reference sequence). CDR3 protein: CASSFAGFKNQPQHF. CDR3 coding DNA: TGTGCCAGCAGTTTCGCAGGGTTCAAGAATCAGCCCCAGCATTTT.

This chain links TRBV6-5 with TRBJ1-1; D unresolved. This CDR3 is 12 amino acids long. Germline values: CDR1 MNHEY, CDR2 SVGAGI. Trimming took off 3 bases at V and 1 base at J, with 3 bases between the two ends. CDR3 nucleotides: TGTGCCAGCAGTTATAGGAACACTGAAGCTTTCTTT. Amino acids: CASSYRNTEAFF.

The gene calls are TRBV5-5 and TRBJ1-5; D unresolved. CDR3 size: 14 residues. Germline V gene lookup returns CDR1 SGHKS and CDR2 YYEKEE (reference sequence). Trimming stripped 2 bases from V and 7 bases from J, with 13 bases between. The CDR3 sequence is CASSLESGEQPQHF. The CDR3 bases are TGTGCCAGCAGCTTAGAGAGTGGAGAACAGCCCCAGCATTTT.

The CDR3 sequence: CASSQQGAVEQYF. CDR3 DNA sequence: TGTGCCAGCAGCCAGCAGGGGGCGGTCGAGCAGTACTTC. The chain has TRBV5-4 and TRBJ2-7, with 8 bases identical to TRBD1. The V segment lost 4 bases and the J segment 6 bases; nucleotides outside the gene matches: 6. The length of the CDR3 is 13 residues. Germline loops: CDR1 SGHNT, CDR2 YYREEE (reference sequence). Full variable domain (missing parts from reference TRBV5-4 and TRBJ2-7): ETGVTQSPTHLIKTRGQQVTLRCSSQSGHNTVSWYQQALGQGPQFIFQYYREEENGRGNFPPRFSGLQFPNYSSELNVNALELDDSALYLCASSQQGAVEQYFGPGTRLTVT.

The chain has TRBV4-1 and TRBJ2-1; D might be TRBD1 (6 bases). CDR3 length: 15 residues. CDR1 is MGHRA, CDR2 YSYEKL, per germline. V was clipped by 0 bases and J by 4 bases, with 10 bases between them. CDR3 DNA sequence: TGCGCCAGCAGCCAAGATCAAGGGGGATACAATGAGCAGTTCTTC. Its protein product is CASSQDQGGYNEQFF.

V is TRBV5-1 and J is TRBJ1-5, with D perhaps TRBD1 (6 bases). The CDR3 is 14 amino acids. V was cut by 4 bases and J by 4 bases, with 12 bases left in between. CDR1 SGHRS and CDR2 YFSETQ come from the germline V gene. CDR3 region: CASSPDRNNQPQHF. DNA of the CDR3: TGCGCCAGCAGCCCGGACAGAAATAATCAGCCCCAGCATTTT.

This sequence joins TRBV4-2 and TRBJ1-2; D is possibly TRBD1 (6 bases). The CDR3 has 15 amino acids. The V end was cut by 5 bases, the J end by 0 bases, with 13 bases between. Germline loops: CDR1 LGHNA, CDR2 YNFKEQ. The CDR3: CASSRGQPSNYGYTF. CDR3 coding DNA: TGTGCCAGCAGCAGAGGACAGCCGTCTAACTATGGCTACACCTTC.

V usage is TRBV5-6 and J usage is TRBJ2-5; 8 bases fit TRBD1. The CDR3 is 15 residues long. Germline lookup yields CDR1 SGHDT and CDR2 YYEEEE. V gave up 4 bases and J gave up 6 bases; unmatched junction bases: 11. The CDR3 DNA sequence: TGTGCCAGCAGCCTTCTTGGACAGGGTTTAAAGACCCAGTACTTC. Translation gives CASSLLGQGLKTQYF.